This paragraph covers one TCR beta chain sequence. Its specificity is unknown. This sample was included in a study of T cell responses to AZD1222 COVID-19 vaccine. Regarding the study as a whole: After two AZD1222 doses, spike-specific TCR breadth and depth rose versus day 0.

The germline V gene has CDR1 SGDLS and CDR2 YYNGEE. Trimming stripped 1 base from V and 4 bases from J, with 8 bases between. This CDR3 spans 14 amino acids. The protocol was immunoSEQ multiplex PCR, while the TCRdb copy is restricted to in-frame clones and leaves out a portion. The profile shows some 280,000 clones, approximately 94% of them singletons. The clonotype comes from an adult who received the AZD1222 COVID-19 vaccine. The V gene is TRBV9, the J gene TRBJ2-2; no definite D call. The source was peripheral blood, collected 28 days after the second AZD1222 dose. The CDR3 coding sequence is TGTGCCAGCAGCGTATACTTGAGCACCGGGGAGCTGTTTTTT. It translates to CASSVYLSTGELFF. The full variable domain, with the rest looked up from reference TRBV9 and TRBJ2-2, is DSGVTQTPKHLITATGQRVTLRCSPRSGDLSVYWYQQSLDQGLQFLIQYYNGEERAKGNILERFSAQQFPDLHSELNLSSLELGDSALYFCASSVYLSTGELFFGEGSRLTVL.